This T cell receptor beta chain was obtained from a study of T cell responses to AZD1222 COVID-19 vaccine. Study results and limitations: CD4 TCRs covered the whole spike, strongest at regions 160-218 and 743-854. Nearly half of spike-specific TCRs reportedly target variant regions that are unmutated in the B.1.351 and B.1.1.7 variants.

Assay used: immunoSEQ multiplex PCR; TCRdb lists only in-frame clones, some missing. The data show about 170,000 clones, around 85% seen once. The CDR3 covers 15 residues. Germline V gene data show CDR1 as SEHNR and CDR2 as FQNEAQ (reference sequence). V lost 4 bases to trimming and J lost 1 base, with 8 bases between them. About this clone itself: Its specificity is not known. Other nucleotide sequences in the sample specify the same CDR3.

This TCR derives from an adult who received the AZD1222 COVID-19 vaccine. The sequenced sample was peripheral blood, obtained 28 days after the second AZD1222 dose. The J gene is TRBJ2-6, the V gene TRBV7-9, with D perhaps TRBD1 (6 bases). Here the CDR3 DNA reads TGTGCCAGCAGCTCAGGACAGTCTGGGGCCAACGTCCTGACTTTC. Residues: CASSSGQSGANVLTF.